The T cell receptor (beta chain) under discussion was sequenced for a study of shared clonotypes between healthy human individuals. Overall study context: CD4 naive cells filled three plates per donor, CD4 memory three, CD8 naive two and CD8 memory one. Broader study findings: Among the subsets, naive ones generally showed larger estimated richness than memory ones.

The assay was immunoSEQ multiplex PCR, and TCRdb's table has in-frame clones only and misses some. The sample shows 100,000 or so clones, about 63% of them seen only once. Comments on this clone: The antigen is undetermined.

The germline V and J ends were trimmed by 0 bases and 6 bases, with 12 bases remaining between them. CDR3 length: 15 amino acids. Per germline, CDR1 LNHNV and CDR2 YYDKDF (reference sequence). This chain connects TRBV15 to TRBJ1-5; no reliable D call. What was sequenced was memory CD8+ T cells sorted from blood. Subset: CD45RO+ cells pooled with CCR7-negative TemRA cells. The clonotype originates from a woman aged 30 to 39 in good health. This chain's CDR3 is CATSRDLGSGQPQHF. CDR3 in DNA: TGTGCCACCAGCAGAGATCTGGGCTCGGGTCAGCCCCAGCATTTT.